This paragraph covers one T cell receptor beta chain sequence. This clone came up many times. Its antigen is currently not known. Base qualities are not provided; no much larger clone lies one nucleotide away. These data originate in a study of cytomegalovirus exposure and HLA in healthy donors (dated by TCRdb to the late 2010s). Describing the broader study: An earlier analysis of approximately 640 of the donors reported approximately 300 Gb of sequence data and 117 million unique TCR beta sequences from 150 million to 200 million T cells. Roughly 300 gigabases of sequencing data and 78 million or so unique TCR sequences were included in an early release covering around 650 HLA-typed donors. Of the roughly 400 genotyped donors, 65% to 90% were placed in the genetic ancestry cluster associated with self-reported Caucasian donors. The study aimed to test whether cataloging public T cell receptors could reveal signatures of past pathogen exposure. The T cell repertoires of around 730 subjects were profiled by immunosequencing and related to cytomegalovirus serostatus. In addition to the first cohort of hundreds of subjects, a separate validation cohort of 120 different subjects was used. To predict cytomegalovirus infection status, the study brought together high-throughput TCR immunosequencing, statistical association of individual TCRs with disease status, and machine learning. A later analysis re-examined previously published TCR beta repertoires from hundreds of donors and added high-resolution HLA genotyping to investigate patterns of TCR occurrence. The later analysis used no new phenotypic data to find candidate immune exposures, relying instead on TCR beta sequences and their occurrence across donors. In an earlier analysis of 550 to 700 of the donors, high-throughput TCR beta sequencing was used to judge whether each TCR beta V gene segment behaved as functional or pseudogenic. Donor age, sex, ethnicity and CMV serostatus were compiled together with the repertoire data. A later genetic analysis used genome-wide SNP genotypes for about 65% of the roughly 670 donors, treating that subset as a discovery cohort. All discovery cohort repertoires had been generated on a single sequencing platform. Class I and class II HLA loci were covered by the typing at four-digit resolution. The number of typed donors differed by locus: about 620-630 for A, B, C, DRB1 and DQB1; 500 to 550 for DQA1; 606 for DPA1; and 400 to 480 for DPB1. Four or five DR-DQ haplotypes were treated as single units for association and clustering because of strong linkage in the cohort. Among a few hundred genotyped donors of the cohort, an average of around 240,000 unique TCR beta nucleotide sequences were sequenced per donor, around 20% of them non-productive.

Libraries came from the immunoSEQ multiplex PCR assay. A mixture of 60 forward primers for TCR Vbeta segments and 13 reverse primers for TCR Jbeta segments was used in the multiplex PCR. The CDR3 region of rearranged TCR beta genes was amplified from genomic DNA by a multiplex PCR assay. Amplified TCR beta libraries were sequenced as 87-base-pair reads on the Illumina HiSeq System. The paper's data handling went like this. A later analysis counted tens of millions of unique TCR beta chains across the 670 or so repertoires, and 9 million to 14 million of these chains were shared by at least two donors. A nearest-neighbor algorithm error-corrected the raw reads and collapsed the reads into unique sequences, merging closely related sequences to remove PCR and sequencing errors. Alignment of CDR3 sequences to IMGT reference sequences was used to assign V, D and J gene segments. Each retained sequence needed at least a six-nucleotide match to both a V gene segment and a J gene segment. Rearrangements were classified as productive when the CDR3 lacked stop codons and remained in frame with V and J, and all other rearrangements were classified as non-productive. Following IMGT convention, CDR3 was defined as the stretch from the second conserved V-encoded cysteine up to the conserved J-encoded phenylalanine. The earlier analysis of 550 to 650 of the donors excluded any sequence lacking an unambiguous match to a single V gene segment. In an earlier analysis of some 590 of the donors, a V segment was called functional when productive rearrangements were above 56.7%, and segregating when the standard deviation between donors exceeded 5%. A statistical classification framework was developed to diagnose cytomegalovirus status using the catalog of TCR beta chain sequences. In a later analysis, TCR nucleotide sequences were compared against IMGT/GENE-DB human TR gene sequences so that V and J genes could be assigned. In a later analysis, CDR3 sequences and most-parsimonious VDJ recombination scenarios were assigned using the TCRdist pipeline. In a later analysis, every TCR beta chain was defined by the combination of its CDR3 amino acid sequence and its V-gene family, and reads without a unique V-gene family were dropped. To address suspected cross-contamination and a sequencing artifact, a later analysis removed under 600 highly shared, low-generation-probability nucleotide sequences. In a later analysis, a clonal expansion index was calculated for each public chain from normalized within-repertoire ranks of inferred template counts. Generation probabilities in a later analysis came from a VDJ recombination model fitted to out-of-frame rearrangements, and those results were checked against IGoR. Hypergeometric tests were used in a later analysis to score TCR-TCR, TCR-HLA and TCR-CMV co-occurrence, with a repertoire-size bias correction applied to the TCR pairs. A later analysis estimated false discovery rates by permuting HLA or CMV assignments 20 times. In a later analysis, co-occurring TCRs were grouped using DBSCAN, and TCRdist sequence similarity was added for clustering within HLA-allele-positive subsets. Repertoires with fewer than 30,000 or more than 120,000 public chains, plus five repertoires with anomalous nucleotide sharing, were excluded from co-occurrence clustering. The source is immuneACCESS, and TCRdb retained only in-frame sequences with V and J called. Part of the clones is not carried over; for the studies checked, unresolved V genes explain less than half of this, and the remainder is unexplained. The DNA was the basis for D and trimming; V, J and clone size are from that table. Present in this sample are 55,000 to 85,000 clones, around 72% of which were seen just once. 9.5% to 13% of the sample belongs to the ten largest clones.

Overall study outcomes, separate from this receptor: A total of roughly 160 TCR beta chains were listed by the study as associated with cytomegalovirus. Presence/absence analyses assumed roughly uniform sequencing depth across donors, an assumption that may not hold. A further reported finding was that TCR beta sequences accurately predicted the HLA-A and HLA-B alleles for most subjects in the first cohort. In a later analysis, HLA-associated TCR beta chains were found to be more clonally expanded and to have lower generation probabilities than equally common non-associated chains. The authors suggested that the approach could potentially be generalized to other disease states and immunological phenotypes. Because counts were too low, seventeen rarely observed V segments, including chromosome 9 orphons, were left out of the earlier analysis of 500 to 650 of the donors. The classifier was reported to diagnose cytomegalovirus status with high specificity and sensitivity in both the original and validation cohorts. According to a later analysis, most CMV-associated TCR beta chains appeared to be HLA-restricted, and the HLA associations seemed to be driven largely by CMV exposure. According to a later genetic analysis, donors in an Asian-associated ancestry cluster had fewer N-insertions in productive TCRs than the roughly 670-donor mean. In an earlier analysis of roughly 560 of the donors, most TCR beta V segments were observed in productive rearrangements about 90% or about 30% of the time, broadly matching IMGT annotations. Some IMGT-functional V segments, including TRBV6-2 and TRBV6-3, could not be told apart with the 87-base-pair reads, so those segments were excluded. A later analysis found that TCR association rates varied across HLA loci, with DRB1 alleles showing the most associated TCRs and HLA-C alleles the fewest. The only immune exposure information available for the cohort was CMV serostatus. Linkage disequilibrium might explain the correlated functional status among segregating V segments, but an unknown experimental factor could not be ruled out. A few of the identified cytomegalovirus-associated TCR beta chains were confirmed in vitro to be specific for cytomegalovirus antigens. While some public TCRs were present in many individuals, most TCR sequences turned up only very rarely across donors. When HLA alleles, especially DR and DQ, strongly co-occurred, TCR associations were difficult to assign to individual alleles. In a later genetic analysis, a missense DCLRE1C variant was associated with V-gene and J-gene trimming of TCR beta chains, and the association was replicated in an independent cohort. HLA typing was unavailable for some donors at each locus, so association tests used only the typed subset. A later analysis reported that several top co-occurrence clusters appeared linked to parvovirus B19, influenza, CMV and Epstein-Barr virus. The sequencing pipeline was judged likely to have produced a cluster of highly shared sequence variants as a technical artifact. At a false discovery rate of 0.05, a later analysis linked 16,000 or so TCR beta sequences to specific HLA alleles. Only TCR beta chains were sequenced in this cohort, and the absence of alpha or paired-chain data limited detectable features.

In total, just over 650 healthy bone marrow donors made up the cohort. At the time of sampling, all cohort members were nominally healthy, though unrecorded immune exposures were likely present. The donor tested CMV seropositive and was one of the 289 seropositive cohort members. A peripheral blood sample was provided by each donor, and peripheral blood mononuclear cells were used for TCR beta sequencing. Genomic DNA extraction from the blood cell samples was performed with the Qiagen DNeasy Blood Extraction Kit. The CDR3 sequence holds 16 residues, the cysteine and phenylalanine included. The DNA shown is the 48-base CDR3, in frame from base 1. After removal of 0 bases from V and 4 bases from J, the junction retains 7 bases not matched to a gene. CDR1 and CDR2 (SGDLS, YYNGEE) derive from the germline V gene.

The sequence links TRBV9 to TRBJ1-3; TRBD1 agrees with 7 junctional bases. The TCR was taken from a woman aged 35 to 49 in good health and CMV-seropositive. Input material: PBMCs. The sequenced DNA is TGTGCCAGCAGCGTAGTGTCCCAGGGGGACGGAAACACCATATATTTT. This gives the protein CASSVVSQGDGNTIYF.